This T cell receptor (beta chain) was captured by sequencing in a study of spatial heterogeneity in lung cancer. Overall study context: Beta-chain sequences were consistently detected more often than alpha-chain sequences.

The V segment lost 8 bases and the J segment 2 bases; nucleotides outside the gene matches: 4. CDR1 and CDR2 (germline): MNHEY, SMNVEV (reference sequence). The CDR3 runs 13 residues. All TCR cDNA molecules were individually tagged with a unique molecular identifier. TCRdb reprocessed the 5' RACE reads via MiXCR and lists one record per CDR3 protein. The data hold roughly 48,000 distinct CDR3 sequences, with approximately 5.7% observed a single time. Described time point: sample taken at primary tumor resection. Whole RNA came from tumor, nontumor lung or frozen PBMC and was sequenced without being sorted. This clonotype has at least ten counts.

This TCR derives from a male donor with early-stage non-small cell lung cancer. Specimen: PBMCs, collected at surgery. The chain is built from TRBV27 and TRBJ2-3; 7 nucleotides agree with TRBD2. This chain's CDR3 is CASRLASTDTQYF. CDR3 nucleotide sequence: TGTGCCAGCCGACTAGCATCCACAGATACGCAGTATTTT.